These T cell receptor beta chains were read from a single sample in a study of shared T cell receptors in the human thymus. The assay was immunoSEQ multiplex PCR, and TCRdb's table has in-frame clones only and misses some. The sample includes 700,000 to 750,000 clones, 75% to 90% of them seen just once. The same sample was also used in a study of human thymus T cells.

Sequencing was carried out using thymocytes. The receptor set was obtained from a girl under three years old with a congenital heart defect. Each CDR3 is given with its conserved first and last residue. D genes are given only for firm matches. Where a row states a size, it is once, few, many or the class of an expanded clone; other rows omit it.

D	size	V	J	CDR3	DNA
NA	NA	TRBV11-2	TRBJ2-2	CASSPRLNTGELFF	TGTGCCAGCAGCCCTAGGCTGAACACCGGGGAGCTGTTTTTT
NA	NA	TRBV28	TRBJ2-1	CASSLGRALGNEQFF	TGTGCCAGCAGTTTAGGCAGGGCCTTGGGCAATGAGCAGTTCTTC
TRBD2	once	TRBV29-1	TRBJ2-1	CSVVLAGGWEQFF	TGCAGCGTTGTTCTAGCGGGGGGCTGGGAGCAGTTCTTC
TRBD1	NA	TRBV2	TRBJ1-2	CASSVYRGRRANYGYTF	TGTGCCAGCAGTGTCTACAGGGGGCGCCGGGCTAACTATGGCTACACCTTC
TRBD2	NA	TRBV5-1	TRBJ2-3	CASSEGLAASTDTQYF	TGCGCCAGCAGTGAGGGACTAGCGGCTAGCACAGATACGCAGTATTTT
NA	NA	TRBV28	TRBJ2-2	CASSSSGRVDTGELFF	TGTGCCAGCAGTTCCTCTGGTCGGGTGGACACCGGGGAGCTGTTTTTT
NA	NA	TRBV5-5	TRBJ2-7	CASSQGVPQYF	TGTGCCAGCAGCCAAGGGGTACCGCAGTACTTC
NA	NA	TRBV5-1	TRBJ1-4	CASSLYPSGTNEKLFF	TGCGCCAGCAGCTTGTATCCCTCAGGGACTAATGAAAAACTGTTTTTT
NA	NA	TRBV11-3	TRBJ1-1	CASSFRMNTEAFF	TGTGCCAGCAGCTTCAGGATGAACACTGAAGCTTTCTTT
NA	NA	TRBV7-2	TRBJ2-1	CASSSERGGEQFF	TGTGCCAGCAGCTCGGAAAGAGGGGGTGAGCAGTTCTTC
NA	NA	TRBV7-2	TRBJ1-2	CASSPGTRNYGYTF	TGTGCCAGCAGCCCAGGTACGAGAAACTATGGCTACACCTTC
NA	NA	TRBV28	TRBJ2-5	CASRRRFETQYF	TGTGCCAGCAGACGGAGATTTGAGACCCAGTACTTC
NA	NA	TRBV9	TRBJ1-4	CASSVGQGVREKLFF	TGTGCCAGCAGCGTAGGGCAGGGTGTCAGGGAAAAACTGTTTTTT
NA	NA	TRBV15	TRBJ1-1	CATSSLGQANTEAFF	TGTGCCACCAGCTCCCTAGGACAAGCAAACACTGAAGCTTTCTTT
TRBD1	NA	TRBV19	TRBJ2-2	CASSGTEAGDTGELFF	TGTGCCAGTAGCGGGACAGAGGCCGGGGACACCGGGGAGCTGTTTTTT
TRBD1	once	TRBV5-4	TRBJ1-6	CASSLGGQVDSPLHF	TGTGCCAGCAGCTTAGGGGGACAGGTGGATTCACCCCTCCACTTT
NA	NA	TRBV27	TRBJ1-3	CASSWDIQSSGNTIYF	TGTGCCAGCAGTTGGGACATCCAAAGCTCTGGAAACACCATATATTTT
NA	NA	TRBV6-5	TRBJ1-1	CASRCGRNVGAFF	TGTGCCAGCAGGTGCGGCCGTAACGTAGGAGCTTTCTTT
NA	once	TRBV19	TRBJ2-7	CASSEVLSSYEQYF	TGTGCCAGTAGTGAGGTCCTTAGCTCCTACGAGCAGTACTTC
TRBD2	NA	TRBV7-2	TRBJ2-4	CASSLAVAGERPIPKNIQYF	TGTGCCAGCAGCTTAGCGGTAGCGGGGGAACGCCCTATTCCCAAAAACATTCAGTACTTC
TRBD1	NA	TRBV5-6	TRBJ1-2	CASSTGEYGYTF	TGTGCCAGCAGCACAGGGGAGTATGGCTACACCTTC
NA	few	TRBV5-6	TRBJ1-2	CASSPSRGSGYGYTF	TGTGCCAGCAGCCCGTCTAGGGGGAGCGGCTATGGCTACACCTTC
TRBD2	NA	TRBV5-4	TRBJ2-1	CASSLATSAIHNEQFF	TGTGCCAGCAGCTTGGCCACTAGCGCGATACACAATGAGCAGTTCTTC
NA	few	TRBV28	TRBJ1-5	CASSLNRGANQPQHF	TGTGCCAGCAGTTTAAATAGGGGCGCCAATCAGCCCCAGCATTTT
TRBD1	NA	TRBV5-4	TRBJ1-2	CASSLEDRGSYGYTF	TGTGCCAGCAGCTTGGAGGACAGGGGGTCCTATGGCTACACCTTC
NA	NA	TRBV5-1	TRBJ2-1	CASSLATVLGLGGGEQFF	TGCGCCAGCAGCTTGGCGACCGTATTGGGACTAGGGGGCGGTGAGCAGTTCTTC
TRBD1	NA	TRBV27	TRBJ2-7	CASSLDRGRYEQYF	TGTGCCAGCAGTTTAGACAGGGGGAGGTACGAGCAGTACTTC
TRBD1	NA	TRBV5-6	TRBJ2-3	CASSFRTGNSTDTQYF	TGTGCCAGCAGCTTCAGGACAGGAAATAGCACAGATACGCAGTATTTT
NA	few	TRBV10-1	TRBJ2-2	CASSESRAVGDTGELFF	TGCGCCAGCAGTGAGTCGAGGGCTGTCGGGGACACCGGGGAGCTGTTTTTT
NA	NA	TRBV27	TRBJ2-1	CASLKAGQGIHNEQFF	TGTGCCAGCCTCAAGGCAGGGCAGGGGATCCACAATGAGCAGTTCTTC
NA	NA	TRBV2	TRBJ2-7	CASRISREDSFYEQYF	TGTGCCAGCAGGATATCCAGAGAGGACTCCTTCTACGAGCAGTACTTC
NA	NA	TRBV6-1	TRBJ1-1	CASSESAGAGDTEAFF	TGTGCCAGCAGTGAATCTGCGGGTGCAGGGGACACTGAAGCTTTCTTT
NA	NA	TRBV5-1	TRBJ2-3	CASSGHAGTSTDTQYF	TGCGCCAGCAGCGGACATGCCGGGACTAGCACAGATACGCAGTATTTT
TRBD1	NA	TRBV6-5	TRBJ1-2	CASRIGGTYGYTF	TGTGCCAGCAGGATAGGGGGCACGTATGGCTACACCTTC
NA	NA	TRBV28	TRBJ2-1	CASSLDPSDGGSYNEQFF	TGTGCCAGCAGTTTAGATCCTTCAGACGGGGGCTCCTACAATGAGCAGTTCTTC
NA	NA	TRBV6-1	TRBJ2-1	CASSECSLAPYNEQFF	TGTGCCAGCAGTGAATGCTCTCTAGCCCCCTACAATGAGCAGTTCTTC
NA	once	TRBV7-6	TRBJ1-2	CASSPGYAPSYGYTF	TGTGCCAGCAGCCCGGGTTACGCGCCGAGTTATGGCTACACCTTC
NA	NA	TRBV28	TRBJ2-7	CASSFPRDEQYF	TGTGCCAGCAGTTTCCCCCGCGACGAGCAGTACTTC
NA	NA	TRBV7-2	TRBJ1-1	CASSSPGFWGTEAFF	TGTGCCAGCAGCTCCCCGGGGTTTTGGGGTACTGAAGCTTTCTTT
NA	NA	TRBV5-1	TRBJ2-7	CASSPDSLSSYEQYF	TGCGCCAGCAGCCCAGACAGCTTAAGCTCCTACGAGCAGTACTTC
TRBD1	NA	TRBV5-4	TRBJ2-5	CASSLTTGEPQETQYF	TGTGCCAGCAGCTTAACCACAGGGGAGCCCCAAGAGACCCAGTACTTC
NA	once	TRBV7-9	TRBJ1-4	CASSLLRGDLNEKLFF	TGTGCCAGCAGCTTACTGCGGGGAGACCTTAATGAAAAACTGTTTTTT
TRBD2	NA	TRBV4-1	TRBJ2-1	CASSQDLPSSGGAPGNEQFF	TGCGCCAGCAGCCAAGATCTCCCCTCTAGCGGGGGAGCACCTGGGAATGAGCAGTTCTTC
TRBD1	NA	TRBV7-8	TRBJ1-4	CASSLETGDQVASTNEKLFF	TGTGCCAGCAGCTTGGAGACAGGGGACCAAGTCGCCTCAACTAATGAAAAACTGTTTTTT
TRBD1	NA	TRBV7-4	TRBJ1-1	CASSLERDSHTEAFF	TGTGCCAGCAGCTTAGAAAGGGACAGCCACACTGAAGCTTTCTTT
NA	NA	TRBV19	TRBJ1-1	CASSRGGTEAFF	TGTGCCAGCTCAAGGGGGGGCACTGAAGCTTTCTTT
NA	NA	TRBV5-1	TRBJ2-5	CASSPQGLQETQYF	TGCGCCAGCAGTCCCCAGGGCCTCCAAGAGACCCAGTACTTC